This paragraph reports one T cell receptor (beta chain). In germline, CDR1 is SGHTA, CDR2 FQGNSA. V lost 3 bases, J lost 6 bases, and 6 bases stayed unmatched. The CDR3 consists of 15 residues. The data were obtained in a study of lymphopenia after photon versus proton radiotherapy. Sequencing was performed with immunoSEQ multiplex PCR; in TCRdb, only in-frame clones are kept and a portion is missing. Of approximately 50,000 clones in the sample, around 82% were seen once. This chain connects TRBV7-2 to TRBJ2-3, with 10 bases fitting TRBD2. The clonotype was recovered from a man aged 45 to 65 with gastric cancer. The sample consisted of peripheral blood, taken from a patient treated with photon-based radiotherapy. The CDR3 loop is CASSFTSGMYDTQYF. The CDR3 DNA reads TGTGCCAGCAGCTTCACTAGCGGGATGTATGATACGCAGTATTTT.